These 3 T cell receptor beta chains were sequenced from one sample in a study of T cells in Graves' hyperthyroidism and ophthalmopathy. What was amplified from RNA transcripts were TCR beta CDR3 regions. RT-PCR in the first round (using the HTBI primer set) targeted the TCR CDR3. TCRdb called the multiplex PCR reads again in MiXCR, with one record for every CDR3 protein. This sample yields roughly 400,000 distinct CDR3 sequences, of which approximately 25% are seen a single time; less than 85% belongs to the top ten. The source material was blood. All receptors come from a man over 45 with Graves' hyperthyroidism.

This clonotype was counted at least ten times. The chain combines TRBV6-2 or TRBV6-3 with TRBJ2-3; D perhaps matches TRBD2 (5 bases). CDR3 length equals 15 residues. Germline V gene data show CDR1 as MNHEY and CDR2 as SVGEGT. V was shortened by 2 bases and J by 3 bases, with 12 bases between the two germline ends. The CDR3 region has the DNA TGTGCCAGCAGTTACGAGGGTCACGGAACAGATACGCAGTATTTT. Translation gives CASSYEGHGTDTQYF.

V usage is TRBV4-1 and J usage is TRBJ1-6; no reliable D call. The CDR3 covers 15 residues. The germline V and J ends were trimmed by 1 base and 7 bases, with 11 bases remaining between them. CDR1 is MGHRA, CDR2 YSYEKL, per germline. The CDR3 DNA reads TGCGCCAGCAGCCAAGGGGAGACAAAAAATTCACCCCTCCACTTT. It translates to CASSQGETKNSPLHF.

This clonotype was recorded at least ten times. The chain has TRBV6-1 and TRBJ1-5; D perhaps matches TRBD1 (6 bases). Germline V CDR1 and CDR2: MNHNS, SASEGT. The CDR3 has 14 residues. Trimming took off 2 bases at V and 6 bases at J, with 11 bases between the two ends. The CDR3 DNA follows: TGTGCCAGCAGTGAATGGGGGGCGGGTCAGCCCCAGCATTTT. The encoded protein is CASSEWGAGQPQHF.